These 32 T cell receptor beta chains were sequenced from one sample in a study of T cells in women clearing cervical HPV infection. Clones were sequenced by immunoSEQ multiplex PCR, and TCRdb holds only the in-frame ones, with some missing. The sample table sets out roughly 15,000 clones. The sequenced material came from blood buffy coat. The receptors originated from a woman between 18 and 70 years old with a cervical HPV16 infection that either progressed to CIN3+ or cleared (not recorded which).

As for this clone: A read error may produce the germline difference seen at one junction end. Sequencing ends 3 residues short of the CDR3 end; the germline J gene provides the rest. The chain carries TRBV7-9 and TRBJ2-7, with 7 positions matching TRBD1. Germline CDR1 and CDR2: SEHNR and FQNEAQ (reference sequence). There are 14 residues in the CDR3. CDR3 bases read: TGTGCCGGCAGCTTAACTGGGACAGACTACGAG. It yields the protein CAGSLTGTDYE. The CDR3 in its entirety is CAGSLTGTDYEQYF.

Of note for this clone: Read coverage stops 3 residues before the CDR3 terminus; the germline J gene supplies the remainder. The V and J genes are TRBV2 and TRBJ1-4; 9 bases are a match to TRBD1. V was clipped by 5 bases and J by 7 bases; unmatched bases: 2. The CDR3 is made up of 13 amino acids. The V gene's germline CDR1 is SNHLY and CDR2 FYNNEI. The CDR3 DNA, read in part, is TGTGCCAGCAGTCGGGACAGGGTTGAAAAA. It yields the protein CASSRDRVEK. The entire CDR3 is CASSRDRVEKLFF.

As to this clone: The read finishes 3 residues shy of the CDR3 end, and the germline J gene is used to complete it. The chain combines TRBV20-1 with TRBJ2-7, with 8 bases matching TRBD1. Losses at the gene ends were 5 bases for V and 4 bases for J; bases not matched to a gene: 10. The CDR3 runs to 14 residues. Germline-derived CDR1 and CDR2 are DFQATT and SNEGSKA (reference sequence). CDR3 DNA (partial): TGCAGTGCTCCCTGGGCAGGGGGCAAATACGAG. Its protein is CSAPWAGGKYE. The entire CDR3 protein is CSAPWAGGKYEQYF.

Comments on this clone: Read sequence stops 3 residues before the CDR3 end, and the germline J gene provides the missing end. The chain joins TRBV23-1 to TRBJ2-7; 9 bases map to TRBD1. TRBV23-1 is annotated as an ORF whose role is uncertain. V trimming: 3 bases; J trimming: 4 bases; junction bases outside the gene matches: 10. This CDR3 contains 16 residues. The CDR3 here is CASSHRDRESRYEQYF. The part of the CDR3 DNA that was read is TGCGCCAGCAGTCACCGGGACAGGGAGAGTAGGTACGAG.

On this clone itself: Read data end 3 residues before the CDR3 end; the end is taken from the germline J gene. V usage is TRBV5-6 and J usage is TRBJ1-5; 8 bases are a match to TRBD1. This CDR3 comprises 15 residues. V shed 6 bases, J shed 6 bases, and the junction held 11 bases outside the gene matches. The germline V gene encodes CDR1 SGHDT and CDR2 YYEEEE. The CDR3 bases that were read are TGTGCCAGCAACTCCCCGACAGGGGTCTGTCAGCCC. Translating it yields CASNSPTGVCQP. In full, the CDR3 reads CASNSPTGVCQPQHF.

About this clone itself: The CDR3 end falls 3 residues outside the read, so it is completed with the germline J gene. This chain joins TRBV12-5 and TRBJ2-3; the D is unclear. CDR3 length: 14 amino acids. Germline CDR1 LGHNT, CDR2 FRNRAP. Trimming took off 1 base at V and 5 bases at J, with 10 bases between the two ends. Partial CDR3 DNA: TGTGCTAGTGGTTTGGACCTTAGTGGAGATACG. Residues: CASGLDLSGDT. The whole CDR3 is CASGLDLSGDTQYF.

On this clone itself: The read gets to within 3 residues of the CDR3 end, and the germline J gene fills in the rest. J is TRBJ2-7 and V is TRBV19, with D perhaps matching TRBD1 (6 bases). The CDR3 is 12 residues long. Trimming removed 5 bases at V and 4 bases at J, with 9 bases between. Germline assignment: CDR1 LNHDA and CDR2 SQIVND (reference sequence). CDR3 DNA (partial): TGTGCCAGTAGTCAGGGGTTGTACGAG. This encodes CASSQGLYE. From start to end, the CDR3 is CASSQGLYEQYF.

Concerning this clone itself: The missing CDR3 end, 3 residues past where the read stops, is filled in from the germline J gene. V gene TRBV20-1 combines with J gene TRBJ2-4, with TRBD1 as a possible D gene (5 bases). V lost 7 bases, J lost 0 bases, and 13 bases lay in between. CDR3 length: 14 amino acids. CDR1 is DFQATT and CDR2 is SNEGSKA in the germline V gene (reference sequence). This CDR3 is CSGTDTLAKNIQYF. CDR3 bases read: TGCAGTGGAACGGACACACTAGCCAAAAACATT.

Note on this clone: The CDR3 extends 3 residues past the end of the read, so its final part is completed from the germline J gene. The genes are TRBV2 and TRBJ1-6, with D possibly being TRBD1 (5 bases). The length of the CDR3 is 14 residues. The germline gives CDR1 SNHLY, CDR2 FYNNEI. V was trimmed by 2 bases and J by 7 bases, leaving 9 bases between them. The CDR3 protein is CASSEQGRNSPLHF. Incomplete CDR3 DNA: TGTGCCAGCAGTGAACAGGGTCGGAATTCACCC.

CDR3 residues: CAWREGGGAVTTQYF. The sequenced CDR3 bases are TGTGCCTGGAGAGAGGGCGGGGGGGCCGTTACTACG. J is TRBJ2-3 and V is TRBV30, with TRBD2 matching over 9 bases. The read falls 3 residues short of the CDR3 end, and the missing part is taken from the germline J gene. Looked up from germline, CDR1 is GTSNPN and CDR2 is SVGIG (reference sequence). CDR3 size: 15 residues. V lost 3 bases, J lost 8 bases, and 12 bases stayed unmatched.

With regard to this clone: Read coverage stops 3 residues before the CDR3 terminus; the germline J gene supplies the remainder. This chain joins TRBV19 and TRBJ2-6; TRBD1 agrees at 11 bases. This CDR3 spans 17 amino acids. With 7 bases clipped from V and 4 bases from J, the junction kept 9 bases outside the gene matches. Germline CDR1 LNHDA, CDR2 SQIVND (reference sequence). The covered CDR3 bases are TGTGCCAGTAATCGGGACAGGGGGAATTCAGGGGCCAACGTC. As protein: CASNRDRGNSGANV. The entire CDR3 reads CASNRDRGNSGANVLTF.

In regard to this clone: The DNA ends 3 residues before the CDR3 does, and the rest of the CDR3 is filled in from the germline J gene. The rearrangement joins TRBV7-9 to TRBJ2-7, with 10 nucleotides matching TRBD2. CDR1 and CDR2 from the germline V gene are SEHNR and FQNEAQ (reference sequence). After removal of 5 bases from V and 4 bases from J, the junction contained 5 bases not matched to a gene. The CDR3 extends over 14 amino acids. This CDR3 reads CASSAIAGGYEQYF. The CDR3 DNA, read in part, is TGTGCCAGCAGCGCAATAGCGGGGGGATACGAG.

Notes on this clone: The DNA ends 3 residues before the CDR3 does, and the rest of the CDR3 is filled in from the germline J gene. The chain is built from TRBV7-6 and TRBJ2-1; 11 bases fit TRBD2. Germline V gene sequence: CDR1 SGHVS, CDR2 FNYEAQ. Trimming at V came to 5 bases and at J to 3 bases, leaving 3 bases not matched to a gene. This CDR3 region has 15 residues. CDR3 loop: CASSPGTSGYNEQFF. CDR3 bases read: TGTGCCAGCAGCCCCGGGACTAGCGGCTACAATGAG.

Worth noting for this clone: Read sequence stops 3 residues before the CDR3 end, and the germline J gene provides the missing end. The chain is built from TRBV27 and TRBJ2-7; D possibly corresponds to TRBD2 (5 bases). V lost 2 bases, J lost 4 bases, and 15 bases lay in between. CDR1 and CDR2 from the germline V gene are MNHEY and SMNVEV (reference sequence). The CDR3 sequence is 15 residues long. This CDR3 reads CASSLTGVQRYEQYF. The sequenced part of the CDR3 DNA is TGTGCCAGCAGTTTAACCGGGGTTCAGAGGTACGAG.

Comment on this clone: With the read ending 3 residues before the CDR3 end, the germline J gene is used to fill in that end. The gene calls are TRBV3-1 (or the pseudogene TRBV3-2) and TRBJ1-1, with 12 bases fitting TRBD1. The CDR3 consists of 16 residues. The V gene's germline CDR1 is LGHDT and CDR2 YNNKEL (reference sequence). V lost 1 base and J lost 7; bases outside the gene matches: 7. CDR3 sequence reads: CASSQVGGTGGLEAFF. The CDR3 DNA, read in part, is TGTGCCAGCAGCCAAGTAGGCGGGACAGGGGGCCTTGAA.

Incomplete CDR3 DNA: TGTGCCAGCAGCCTCCTCGTGGACTCAATCGCTGATACG. Its translation is CASSLLVDSIADT. The whole CDR3 protein is CASSLLVDSIADTQYF. The J gene is TRBJ2-3, the V gene TRBV9; perhaps TRBD2 as D (5 bases). The CDR3 goes on 3 residues after the read ends, and that part is filled in from the germline J gene. The CDR3 is 16 residues long. Trimming took 4 bases from V and 6 from J, leaving 21 bases between them. Germline V lookup: CDR1 SGDLS, CDR2 YYNGEE.

A word on this clone: The read stops 3 residues short of the end of the CDR3; the missing end is completed from the germline J gene. The chain carries TRBV5-1 and TRBJ2-3; D ambiguous. The V end was cut by 4 bases, the J end by 0 bases, with 12 bases between. Looked up from germline, CDR1 is SGHRS and CDR2 is YFSETQ. The CDR3 is 15 amino acids. Incomplete CDR3 DNA: TGCGCCAGCAGCGGCGGATCCTATAGCACAGATACG. Protein sequence: CASSGGSYSTDT. The full CDR3 sequence reads CASSGGSYSTDTQYF.

A note on this clone: Sequencing ends 3 residues short of the CDR3 end; the germline J gene provides the rest. V is TRBV20-1 and J is TRBJ2-3; 14 nucleotides agree with TRBD2. Germline trimming cut 0 bases from V and 4 bases from J; bases unmatched to any gene: 6. The germline V gene has CDR1 DFQATT and CDR2 SNEGSKA (reference sequence). The CDR3 runs 17 residues. The sequenced CDR3 bases are TGCAGTGCTAGAGATGCCGGGACTAGCGGGAGTGCAGATACG. Its protein is CSARDAGTSGSADT. From start to end, the CDR3 is CSARDAGTSGSADTQYF.

In regard to this clone: The read stops 3 residues short of the end of the CDR3; the missing end is completed from the germline J gene. This rearrangement joins TRBV20-1 to TRBJ2-2; a possible D gene is TRBD1 (6 bases). Trimming cost V 6 bases and J 0 bases, with 20 bases left between them. Germline V gene data show CDR1 as DFQATT and CDR2 as SNEGSKA (reference sequence). The CDR3 has 17 amino acids. The DNA read from the CDR3 is TGCAGTGCCGCGTCCCACAGGGCGGCCCCGAACACCGGGGAG. This encodes CSAASHRAAPNTGE. The full CDR3 is CSAASHRAAPNTGELFF.

Considering frequency, this clone is medium-sized. Read data end 3 residues before the CDR3 end; the end is taken from the germline J gene. The V call is TRBV19, the J call TRBJ2-3; D possibly corresponds to TRBD2 (6 bases). CDR1 and CDR2 (germline): LNHDA, SQIVND (reference sequence). The CDR3 runs to 15 residues. V was pared by 4 bases and J by 0 bases, with 11 bases between. This CDR3 is CASSSGNPSTDTQYF. The CDR3 DNA, read in part, is TGTGCCAGTAGTAGCGGGAACCCTAGCACAGATACG.

Worth noting for this clone: Coverage ceases 3 residues before the CDR3 finishes, and the germline J gene fills in the end. The chain links TRBV12-3 or TRBV12-4 to TRBJ2-1; a weak D match, TRBD1 (5 bases). The CDR3 extends over 15 amino acids. Trimming removed 3 bases at V and 0 bases at J, with 9 bases between. The CDR3 reads CASSFTGSSYNEQFF. The CDR3 DNA, read in part, is TGTGCCAGCAGTTTCACAGGCAGCTCCTACAATGAG.

With respect to this clone: The DNA ends 3 residues before the CDR3 does, and the rest of the CDR3 is filled in from the germline J gene. V gene TRBV19 combines with J gene TRBJ2-1, with D perhaps matching TRBD1 or TRBD2 (5 bases each). V was pared by 3 bases and J by 7 bases, with 19 bases between. The CDR3 runs to 16 residues. CDR1 LNHDA and CDR2 SQIVND come from the germline V gene (reference sequence). CDR3 sequence reads: CASSITGSRVGNEQFF. The sequenced part of the CDR3 DNA is TGTGCCAGTAGTATTACGGGATCCAGGGTGGGGAATGAG. The complete variable domain, with remaining parts taken from reference TRBV19 and TRBJ2-1, reads DGGITQSPKYLFRKEGQNVTLSCEQNLNHDAMYWYRQDPGQGLRLIYYSQIVNDFQKGDIAEGYSVSREKKESFPLTVTSAQKNPTAFYLCASSITGSRVGNEQFFGPGTRLTVL.

Worth noting for this clone: From the germline J gene comes the end of the CDR3, since the read stops 3 residues before it. J is TRBJ2-7 and V is TRBV5-1, with D unclear. Germline CDR1 SGHRS, CDR2 YFSETQ. V shed 7 bases and J shed 0 bases, with 11 bases lying between them. This CDR3 contains 13 residues. The CDR3 DNA, read in part, is TGCGCCAGCCGCGGAATAAGCTCCTACGAG. It is translated as CASRGISSYE. The full CDR3 sequence reads CASRGISSYEQYF.

The CDR3 DNA, read in part, is TGCAGTGCTAGAGATCTGAGGGGCAGCTCTGGAAACACC. Its translation is CSARDLRGSSGNT. The CDR3 in its entirety is CSARDLRGSSGNTIYF. The V gene is TRBV20-1, the J gene TRBJ1-3; D is possibly TRBD1 (5 bases). From the germline J gene comes the end of the CDR3, since the read stops 3 residues before it. Trimming cost V 0 bases and J 0 bases, with 12 bases left between them. Per germline, CDR1 DFQATT and CDR2 SNEGSKA (reference sequence). The CDR3 runs 16 residues.

Notes on this clone: The DNA ends 3 residues before the CDR3 does, and the rest of the CDR3 is filled in from the germline J gene. This sequence joins TRBV7-8 and TRBJ2-5, with a tentative D call TRBD2 (5 bases). V was cut by 6 bases and J by 1 base, with 9 bases left in between. This CDR3 comprises 13 residues. Germline V gives CDR1 SGHVS, CDR2 FQNEAQ. This CDR3 is CASSRAAQETQYF. CDR3 DNA (partial): TGTGCCAGCAGTAGAGCGGCCCAAGAGACC.

Comments on this clone: The read halts 3 residues ahead of the CDR3 end, with the missing end drawn from the germline J gene. The rearrangement uses TRBV11-2 and TRBJ1-5; possibly TRBD1 for D (6 bases). This CDR3 spans 14 amino acids. V dropped 3 bases and J dropped 5 bases, with 11 bases sitting between them. Germline-derived CDR1 and CDR2 are SGHAT and FQNNGV. CDR3 bases read: TGTGCCAGCAGCTTTAGCGGGGGGCATCAGCCC. The encoded protein is CASSFSGGHQP. The complete CDR3 protein is CASSFSGGHQPQHF.

Of note for this clone: The read finishes 3 residues shy of the CDR3 end, and the germline J gene is used to complete it. The rearrangement uses TRBV7-9 and TRBJ2-2; D possibly corresponds to TRBD1 (6 bases). This CDR3 is 12 amino acids long. V gave up 5 bases and J gave up 10 bases, with 11 bases separating them. Germline lookup yields CDR1 SEHNR and CDR2 FQNEAQ (reference sequence). The CDR3 region is CASSRRTEELFF. CDR3 DNA, as far as it was read: TGTGCCAGCAGCCGTAGGACAGAGGAG.

Worth noting for this clone: The CDR3 is cut off 3 residues early in the read; its end comes from the germline J gene. The chain employs TRBV7-8 and TRBJ1-2; 7 bases map to TRBD1. CDR3 size: 15 residues. Germline lookup yields CDR1 SGHVS and CDR2 FQNEAQ. V dropped 5 bases and J dropped 4; count of bases not matched to a gene: 10. The DNA read from the CDR3 is TGTGCCAGCAGCCAGGGGACAGCCCCTATCTATGGC. Translating gives CASSQGTAPIYG. The CDR3 in full is CASSQGTAPIYGYTF. The complete variable domain, with remaining parts taken from reference TRBV7-8 and TRBJ1-2, reads GAGVSQSPRYKVAKRGQDVALRCDPISGHVSLFWYQQALGQGPEFLTYFQNEAQLDKSGLPSDRFFAERPEGSVSTLKIQRTQQEDSAVYLCASSQGTAPIYGYTFGSGTRLTVV.

On this clone: From the germline J gene comes the end of the CDR3, since the read stops 3 residues before it. V is TRBV28 and J is TRBJ2-7, with TRBD2 matching 12 bases. The CDR3 consists of 14 residues. The V segment lost 10 bases and the J segment 1 base; nucleotides outside the gene matches: 5. CDR1 MDHEN and CDR2 SYDVKM come from the germline V gene. CDR3 loop: CATQTSGGSYEQYF. The covered CDR3 bases are TGTGCCACCCAGACTAGCGGGGGTTCCTACGAG.

On this clone: The CDR3 goes on 3 residues after the read ends, and that part is filled in from the germline J gene. The chain links TRBV19 to TRBJ2-2; D is undetermined. Germline V gene data show CDR1 as LNHDA and CDR2 as SQIVND (reference sequence). The CDR3 is made up of 13 amino acids. V was clipped by 3 bases and J by 3 bases, with 5 bases between them. The CDR3 protein is CASSIEDTGELFF. The sequenced part of the CDR3 DNA is TGTGCCAGTAGTATCGAGGACACCGGGGAG.

Of note for this clone: From the germline J gene comes the end of the CDR3, since the read stops 3 residues before it. The genes are TRBV14 and TRBJ1-1; 9 bases map to TRBD1. Germline CDR1 and CDR2: SGHDN and FVKESK. With V trimmed by 0 bases and J by 7 bases, 3 bases remained unmatched. CDR3 length: 14 amino acids. The CDR3 DNA, read in part, is TGTGCCAGCAGCCAAGAAGGACAGGGGCTTGAA. Translating gives CASSQEGQGLE. The CDR3 as a whole reads CASSQEGQGLEAFF.

Comments on this clone: The CDR3 is cut off 3 residues early in the read; its end comes from the germline J gene. J is TRBJ2-1 and V is TRBV11-2, with D possibly being TRBD2 (5 bases). The CDR3 loop spans 14 amino acids. The germline CDR1 and CDR2 sequences are SGHAT and FQNNGV. V was shortened by 0 bases and J by 6 bases, with 9 bases between the two germline ends. This CDR3 reads CASSLDRLLNEQFF. The sequenced CDR3 bases are TGTGCCAGCAGCTTAGATAGACTACTCAATGAG. The entire variable domain, with the rest obtained from reference TRBV11-2 and TRBJ2-1, is as follows: EAGVAQSPRYKIIEKRQSVAFWCNPISGHATLYWYQQILGQGPKLLIQFQNNGVVDDSQLPKDRFSAERLKGVDSTLKIQPAKLEDSAVYLCASSLDRLLNEQFFGPGTRLTVL.